Sequencing of this T cell receptor beta chain was carried out in a study of blood T cell repertoires in COVID-19. Germline assignment: CDR1 MNHEY and CDR2 SVGAGI. The CDR3 length is 14 residues. J lost 4 bases, V lost 2 bases, and 2 bases had no gene match. Patients from Seattle were sampled longitudinally, starting during active infection. Data came from immunoSEQ multiplex PCR; TCRdb stores just in-frame clones and leaves some out. This table has a few hundred thousand clones, about nine tenths appearing once. The chain links TRBV6-5 to TRBJ2-1; TRBD1 agrees at 7 bases. The sequenced sample was peripheral blood. The source is a woman aged 25 to 39 with COVID-19, enrolled during active disease. CDR3 bases: TGTGCCAGCAGTTACCAGGGACAGTACAATGAGCAGTTCTTC. Translation: CASSYQGQYNEQFF.